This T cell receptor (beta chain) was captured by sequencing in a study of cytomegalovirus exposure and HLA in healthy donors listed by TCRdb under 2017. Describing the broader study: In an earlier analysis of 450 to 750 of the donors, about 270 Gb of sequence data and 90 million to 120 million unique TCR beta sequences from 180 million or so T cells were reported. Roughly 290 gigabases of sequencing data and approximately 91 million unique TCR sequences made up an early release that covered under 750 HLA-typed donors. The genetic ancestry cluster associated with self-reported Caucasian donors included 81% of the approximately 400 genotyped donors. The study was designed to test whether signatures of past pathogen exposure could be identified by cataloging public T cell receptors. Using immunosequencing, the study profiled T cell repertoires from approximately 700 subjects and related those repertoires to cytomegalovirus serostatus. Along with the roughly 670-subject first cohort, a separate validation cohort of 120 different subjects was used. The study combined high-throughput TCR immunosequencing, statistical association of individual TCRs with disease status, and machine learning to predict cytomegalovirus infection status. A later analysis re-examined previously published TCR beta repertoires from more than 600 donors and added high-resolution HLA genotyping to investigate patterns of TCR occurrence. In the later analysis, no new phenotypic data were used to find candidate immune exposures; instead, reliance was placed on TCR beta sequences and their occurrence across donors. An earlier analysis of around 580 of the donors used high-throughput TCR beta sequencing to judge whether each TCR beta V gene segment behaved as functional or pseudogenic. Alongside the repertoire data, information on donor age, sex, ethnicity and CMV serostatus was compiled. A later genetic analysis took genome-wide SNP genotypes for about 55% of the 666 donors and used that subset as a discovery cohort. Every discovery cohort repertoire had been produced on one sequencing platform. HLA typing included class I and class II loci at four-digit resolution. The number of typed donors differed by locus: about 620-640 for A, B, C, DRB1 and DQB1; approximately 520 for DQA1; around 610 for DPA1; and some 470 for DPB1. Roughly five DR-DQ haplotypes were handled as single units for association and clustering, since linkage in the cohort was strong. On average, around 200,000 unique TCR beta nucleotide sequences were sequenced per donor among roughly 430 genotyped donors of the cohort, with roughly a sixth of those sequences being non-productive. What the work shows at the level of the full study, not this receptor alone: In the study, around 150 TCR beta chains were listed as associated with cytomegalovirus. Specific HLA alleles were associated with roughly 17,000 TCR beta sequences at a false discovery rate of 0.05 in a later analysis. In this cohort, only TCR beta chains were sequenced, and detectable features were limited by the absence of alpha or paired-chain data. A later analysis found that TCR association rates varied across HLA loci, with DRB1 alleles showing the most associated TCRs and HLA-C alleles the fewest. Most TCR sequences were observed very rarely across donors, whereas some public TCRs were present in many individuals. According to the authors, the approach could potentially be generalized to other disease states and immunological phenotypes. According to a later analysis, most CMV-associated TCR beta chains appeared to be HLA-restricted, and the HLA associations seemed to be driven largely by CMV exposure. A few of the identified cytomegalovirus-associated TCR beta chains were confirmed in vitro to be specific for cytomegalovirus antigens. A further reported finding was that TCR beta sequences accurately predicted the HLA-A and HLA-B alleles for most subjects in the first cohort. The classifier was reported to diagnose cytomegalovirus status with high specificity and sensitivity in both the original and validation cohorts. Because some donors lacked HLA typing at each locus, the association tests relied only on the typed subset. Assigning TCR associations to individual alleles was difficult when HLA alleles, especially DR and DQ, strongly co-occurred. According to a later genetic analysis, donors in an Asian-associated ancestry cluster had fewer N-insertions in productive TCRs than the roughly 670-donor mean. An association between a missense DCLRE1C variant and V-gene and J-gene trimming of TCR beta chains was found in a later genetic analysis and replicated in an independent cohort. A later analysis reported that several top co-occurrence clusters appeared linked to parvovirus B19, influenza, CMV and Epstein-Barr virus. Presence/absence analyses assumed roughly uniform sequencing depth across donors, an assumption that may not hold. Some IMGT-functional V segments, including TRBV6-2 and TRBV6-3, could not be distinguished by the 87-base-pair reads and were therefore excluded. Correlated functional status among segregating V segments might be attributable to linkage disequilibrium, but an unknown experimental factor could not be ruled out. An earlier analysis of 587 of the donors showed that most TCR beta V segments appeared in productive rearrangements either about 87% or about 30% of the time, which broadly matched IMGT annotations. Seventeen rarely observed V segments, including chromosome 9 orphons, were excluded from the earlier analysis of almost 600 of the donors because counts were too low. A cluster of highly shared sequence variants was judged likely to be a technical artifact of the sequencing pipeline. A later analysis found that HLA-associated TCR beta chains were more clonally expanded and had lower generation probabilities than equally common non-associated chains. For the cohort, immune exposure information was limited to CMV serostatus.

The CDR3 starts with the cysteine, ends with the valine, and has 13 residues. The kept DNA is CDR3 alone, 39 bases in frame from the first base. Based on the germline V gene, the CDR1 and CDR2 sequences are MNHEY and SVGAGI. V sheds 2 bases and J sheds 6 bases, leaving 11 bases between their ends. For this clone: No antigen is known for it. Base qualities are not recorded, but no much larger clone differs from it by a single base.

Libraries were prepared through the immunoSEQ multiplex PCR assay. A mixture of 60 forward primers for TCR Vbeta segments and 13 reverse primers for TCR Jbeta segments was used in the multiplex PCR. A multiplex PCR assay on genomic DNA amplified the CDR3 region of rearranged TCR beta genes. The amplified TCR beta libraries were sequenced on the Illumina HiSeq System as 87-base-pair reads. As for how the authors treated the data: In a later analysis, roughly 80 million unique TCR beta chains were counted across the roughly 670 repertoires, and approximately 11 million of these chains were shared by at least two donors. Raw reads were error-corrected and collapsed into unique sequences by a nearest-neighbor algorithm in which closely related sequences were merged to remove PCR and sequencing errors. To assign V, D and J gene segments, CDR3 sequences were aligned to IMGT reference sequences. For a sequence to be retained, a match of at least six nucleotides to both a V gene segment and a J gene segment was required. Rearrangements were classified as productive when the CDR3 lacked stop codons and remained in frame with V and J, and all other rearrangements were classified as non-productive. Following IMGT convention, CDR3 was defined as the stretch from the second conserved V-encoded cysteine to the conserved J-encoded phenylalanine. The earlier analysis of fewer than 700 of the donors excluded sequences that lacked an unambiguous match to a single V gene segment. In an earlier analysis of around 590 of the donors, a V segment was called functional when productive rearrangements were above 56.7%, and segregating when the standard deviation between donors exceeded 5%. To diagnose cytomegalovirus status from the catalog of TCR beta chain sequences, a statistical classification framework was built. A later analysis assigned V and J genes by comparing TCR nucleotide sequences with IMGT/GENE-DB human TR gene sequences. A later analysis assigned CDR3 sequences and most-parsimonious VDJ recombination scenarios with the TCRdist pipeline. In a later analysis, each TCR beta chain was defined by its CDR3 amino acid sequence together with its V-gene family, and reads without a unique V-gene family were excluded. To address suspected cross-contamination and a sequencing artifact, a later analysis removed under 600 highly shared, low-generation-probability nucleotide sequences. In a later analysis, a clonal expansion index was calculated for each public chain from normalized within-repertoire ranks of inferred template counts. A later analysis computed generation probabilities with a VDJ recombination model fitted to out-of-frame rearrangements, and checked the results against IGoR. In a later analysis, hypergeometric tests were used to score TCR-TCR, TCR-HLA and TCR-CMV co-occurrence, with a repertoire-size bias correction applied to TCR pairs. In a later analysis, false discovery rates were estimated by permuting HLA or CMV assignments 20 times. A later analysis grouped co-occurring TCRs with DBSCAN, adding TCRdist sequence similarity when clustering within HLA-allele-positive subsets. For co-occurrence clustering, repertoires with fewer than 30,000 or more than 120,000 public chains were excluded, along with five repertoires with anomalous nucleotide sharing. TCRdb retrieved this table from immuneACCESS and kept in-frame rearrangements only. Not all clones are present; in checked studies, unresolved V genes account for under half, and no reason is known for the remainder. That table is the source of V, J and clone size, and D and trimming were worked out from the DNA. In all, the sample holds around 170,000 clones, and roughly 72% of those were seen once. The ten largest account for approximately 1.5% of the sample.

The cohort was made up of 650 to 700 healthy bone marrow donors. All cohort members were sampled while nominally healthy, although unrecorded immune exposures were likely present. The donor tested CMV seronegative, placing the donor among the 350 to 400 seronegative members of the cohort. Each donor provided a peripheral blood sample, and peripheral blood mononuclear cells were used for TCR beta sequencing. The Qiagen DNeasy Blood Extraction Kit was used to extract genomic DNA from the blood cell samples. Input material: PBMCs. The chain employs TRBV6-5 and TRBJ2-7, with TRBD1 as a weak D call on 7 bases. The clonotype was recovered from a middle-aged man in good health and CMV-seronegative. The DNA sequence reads TGTGCCAGCAGTTACGGAGGGGGCTTCGAGCAGTACGTC. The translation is CASSYGGGFEQYV.